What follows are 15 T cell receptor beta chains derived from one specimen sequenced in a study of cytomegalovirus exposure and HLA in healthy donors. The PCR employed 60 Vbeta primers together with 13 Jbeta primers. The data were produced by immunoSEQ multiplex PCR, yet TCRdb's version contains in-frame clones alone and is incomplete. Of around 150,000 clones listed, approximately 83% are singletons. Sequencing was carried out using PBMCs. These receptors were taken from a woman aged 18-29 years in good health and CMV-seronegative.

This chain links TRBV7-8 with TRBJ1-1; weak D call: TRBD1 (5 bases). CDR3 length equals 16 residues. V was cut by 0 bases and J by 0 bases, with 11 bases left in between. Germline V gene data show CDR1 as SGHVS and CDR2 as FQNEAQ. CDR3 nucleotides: TGTGCCAGCAGCTTAGCCCACAGGCCGATGAACACTGAAGCTTTCTTT. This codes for CASSLAHRPMNTEAFF.

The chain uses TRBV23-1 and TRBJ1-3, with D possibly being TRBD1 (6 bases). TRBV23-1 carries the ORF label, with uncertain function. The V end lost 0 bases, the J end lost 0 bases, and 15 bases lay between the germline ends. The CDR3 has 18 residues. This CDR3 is CASSQSGGGWSSGNTIYF. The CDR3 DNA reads TGCGCCAGCAGTCAATCGGGGGGGGGCTGGAGCTCTGGAAACACCATATATTTT.

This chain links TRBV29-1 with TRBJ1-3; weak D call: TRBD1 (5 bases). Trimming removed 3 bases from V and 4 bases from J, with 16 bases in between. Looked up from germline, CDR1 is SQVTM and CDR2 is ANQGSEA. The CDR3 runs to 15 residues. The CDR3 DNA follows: TGCAGCGTTGAGCGCGGGGGGAGGTTGGGAAACACCATATATTTT. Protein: CSVERGGRLGNTIYF.

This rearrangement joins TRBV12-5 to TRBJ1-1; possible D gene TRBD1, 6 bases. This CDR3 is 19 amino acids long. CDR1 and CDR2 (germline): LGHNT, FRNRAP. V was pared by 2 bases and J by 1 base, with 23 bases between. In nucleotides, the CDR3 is TGTGCTAGTGGTTTGTCGGCCCCGGGACACCGGGCCCAGAACACTGAAGCTTTCTTT. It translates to CASGLSAPGHRAQNTEAFF.

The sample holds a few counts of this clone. This chain's CDR3 is CASSAGTGRTEAFF. CDR3 nucleotide sequence: TGTGCCAGCAGCGCCGGGACAGGGAGAACTGAAGCTTTCTTT. The rearrangement uses TRBV13 and TRBJ1-1, with TRBD1 identical over 9 bases. Germline V gene sequence: CDR1 PRHDT, CDR2 FYEKMQ (reference sequence). The CDR3 has 14 residues. J lost 5 bases, V lost 5 bases, and 6 bases had no gene match.

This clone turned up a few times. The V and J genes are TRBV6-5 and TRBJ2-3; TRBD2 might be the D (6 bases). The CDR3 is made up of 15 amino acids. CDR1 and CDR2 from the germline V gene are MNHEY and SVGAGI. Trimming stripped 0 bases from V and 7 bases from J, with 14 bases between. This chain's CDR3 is CASSYSGRAGNTQYF. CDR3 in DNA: TGTGCCAGCAGTTACTCGGGCAGGGCGGGGAATACGCAGTATTTT.

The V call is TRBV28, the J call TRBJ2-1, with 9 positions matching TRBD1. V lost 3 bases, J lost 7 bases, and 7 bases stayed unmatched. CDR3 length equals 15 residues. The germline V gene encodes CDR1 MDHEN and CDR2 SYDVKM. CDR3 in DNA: TGTGCCAGCAGTTTGGAGGGGACAGGGAGGAATGAGCAGTTCTTC. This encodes CASSLEGTGRNEQFF. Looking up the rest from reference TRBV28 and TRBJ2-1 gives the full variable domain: DVKVTQSSRYLVKRTGEKVFLECVQDMDHENMFWYRQDPGLGLRLIYFSYDVKMKEKGDIPEGYSVSREKKERFSLILESASTNQTSMYLCASSLEGTGRNEQFFGPGTRLTVL.

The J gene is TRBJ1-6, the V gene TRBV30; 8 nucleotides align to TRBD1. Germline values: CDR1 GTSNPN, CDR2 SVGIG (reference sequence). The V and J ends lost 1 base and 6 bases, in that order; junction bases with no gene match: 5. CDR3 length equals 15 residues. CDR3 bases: TGTGCCTGGAGTGCAGGGGGCGCCGGTAATTCACCCCTCCACTTT. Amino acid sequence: CAWSAGGAGNSPLHF.

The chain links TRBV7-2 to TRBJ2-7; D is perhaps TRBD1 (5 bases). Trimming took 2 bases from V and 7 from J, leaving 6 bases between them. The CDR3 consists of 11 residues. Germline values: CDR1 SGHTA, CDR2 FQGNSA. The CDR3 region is CASSLRQEQYF. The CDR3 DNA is TGTGCCAGCAGCTTAAGACAGGAGCAGTACTTC.

The CDR3 spells CASSEVAGTENTEAFF. For the CDR3, the DNA is TGCGCCAGCAGCGAGGTGGCCGGGACAGAGAACACTGAAGCTTTCTTT. The rearrangement joins TRBV4-1 to TRBJ1-1, with TRBD1 identical over 7 bases. Looked up from germline, CDR1 is MGHRA and CDR2 is YSYEKL. Germline trimming cut 5 bases from V and 1 base from J; bases unmatched to any gene: 10. This CDR3 comprises 16 residues.

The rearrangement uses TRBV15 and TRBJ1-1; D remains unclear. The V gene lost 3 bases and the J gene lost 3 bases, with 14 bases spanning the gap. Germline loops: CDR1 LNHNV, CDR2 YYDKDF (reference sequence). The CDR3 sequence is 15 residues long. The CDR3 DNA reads TGTGCCACCAGCAGGGAAAGGGTCGGGGACACTGAAGCTTTCTTT. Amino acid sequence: CATSRERVGDTEAFF.

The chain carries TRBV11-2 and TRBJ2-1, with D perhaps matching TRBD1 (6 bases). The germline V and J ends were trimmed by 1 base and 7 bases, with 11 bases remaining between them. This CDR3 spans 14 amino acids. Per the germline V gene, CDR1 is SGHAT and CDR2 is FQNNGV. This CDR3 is CASSLADSQNEQFF. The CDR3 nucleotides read TGTGCCAGCAGCTTAGCGGACAGTCAGAATGAGCAGTTCTTC.

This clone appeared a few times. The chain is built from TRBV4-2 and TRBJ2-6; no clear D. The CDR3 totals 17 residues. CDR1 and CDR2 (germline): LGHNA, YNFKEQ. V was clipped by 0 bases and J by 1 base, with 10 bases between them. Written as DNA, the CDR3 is TGTGCCAGCAGCCAAGATCTTCAGTTATCTGGGGCCAACGTCCTGACTTTC. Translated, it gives CASSQDLQLSGANVLTF.

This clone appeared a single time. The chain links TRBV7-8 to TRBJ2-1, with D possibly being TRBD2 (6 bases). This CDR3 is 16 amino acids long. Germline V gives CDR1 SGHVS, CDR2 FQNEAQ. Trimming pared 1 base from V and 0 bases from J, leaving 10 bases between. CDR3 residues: CASSLVGRGSYNEQFF. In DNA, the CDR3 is TGTGCCAGCAGCTTAGTCGGGCGGGGCTCCTACAATGAGCAGTTCTTC.

The CDR3 DNA sequence: TGTGCCAGCTCACGCGGGGTCACTGAAGCTTTCTTT. Protein: CASSRGVTEAFF. This rearrangement joins TRBV18 to TRBJ1-1; the D is unclear. Trimming cost V 4 bases and J 4 bases, with 7 bases left between them. The CDR3 has 12 amino acids. Looked up from germline, CDR1 is KGHSH and CDR2 is LQKENI.